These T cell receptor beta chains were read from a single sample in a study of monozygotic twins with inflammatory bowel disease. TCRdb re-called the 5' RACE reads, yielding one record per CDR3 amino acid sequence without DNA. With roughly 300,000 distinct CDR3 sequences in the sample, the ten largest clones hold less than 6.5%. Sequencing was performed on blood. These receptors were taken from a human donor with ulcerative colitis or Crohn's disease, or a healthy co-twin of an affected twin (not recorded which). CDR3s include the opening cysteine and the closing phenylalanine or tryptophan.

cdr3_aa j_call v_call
CASSSNSGGPRGETQYF TRBJ2-5 TRBV7-9
CASSLGTGPEQYF TRBJ2-7 TRBV7-2
CASHMGRLDTEAFF TRBJ1-1 TRBV21-1
CSGGARGNEQFF TRBJ2-1 TRBV20-1
CASSQKTGTPQHF TRBJ1-5 TRBV12-3/TRBV12-4
CASSQKPYEQYF TRBJ2-7 TRBV4-2
CASSVTGTRSEQYF TRBJ2-7 TRBV7-9
CASSQDSRQGAEYEQYF TRBJ2-7 TRBV3-1
CASSQGSGDQETQYF TRBJ2-5 TRBV4-3
CSARDSLGYEKLFF TRBJ1-4 TRBV20-1
CASSYSLGEETQYF TRBJ2-5 TRBV6-5
CASSPTRGSGNTIYF TRBJ1-3 TRBV27
CASSLLAGGRPSTDTQYF TRBJ2-3 TRBV7-8
CASSWPNQPQHF TRBJ1-5 TRBV7-9
CAWLLPQGIYNEQFF TRBJ2-1 TRBV30
CASSTGDMSYEQYF TRBJ2-7 TRBV9
CASSAGLAGVDEQFF TRBJ2-1 TRBV7-9
CATSDPGLGQFF TRBJ2-1 TRBV24-1
CASSPIRGEKLFF TRBJ1-4 TRBV18
CASSQIQAYGYTF TRBJ1-2 TRBV3-1
CASSLVGNGGRGYTF TRBJ1-2 TRBV7-2
CASSPILSGRGRETQYF TRBJ2-5 TRBV3-1